The clone carrying this T cell receptor (beta chain) came up a few times. Patients at the Seattle site were enrolled during active infection and followed longitudinally. The sample is drawn from a study of blood T cell repertoires in COVID-19. In the study overall: Samples came from the United States, Italy and Spain, spanning acute and convalescent COVID-19.

The germline gives CDR1 LGHDT, CDR2 YNNKEL (reference sequence). CDR3 length: 14 residues. Trimming at V came to 1 base and at J to 3 bases, leaving 1 base not matched to a gene. The authors' processing: Reference gene primer amplification gave nucleated cell count estimates. Generated by immunoSEQ multiplex PCR, the TCRdb table keeps only in-frame clones and is missing some. The V and J calls and clone size are taken from that table; D and trimming were inferred from the DNA. The sample contains 300,000 to 450,000 clones, more than 80% of which appear only once. Sequenced input: peripheral blood. The origin of this receptor is a woman aged 25-40 years with COVID-19, enrolled during active disease. The rearrangement joins TRBV3-1 (or the pseudogene TRBV3-2) to TRBJ2-7; TRBD2 aligns across 9 bases. CDR3 region: CASSQASGDYEQYF. For the CDR3, the DNA is TGTGCCAGCAGCCAAGCTAGCGGGGACTACGAGCAGTACTTC.